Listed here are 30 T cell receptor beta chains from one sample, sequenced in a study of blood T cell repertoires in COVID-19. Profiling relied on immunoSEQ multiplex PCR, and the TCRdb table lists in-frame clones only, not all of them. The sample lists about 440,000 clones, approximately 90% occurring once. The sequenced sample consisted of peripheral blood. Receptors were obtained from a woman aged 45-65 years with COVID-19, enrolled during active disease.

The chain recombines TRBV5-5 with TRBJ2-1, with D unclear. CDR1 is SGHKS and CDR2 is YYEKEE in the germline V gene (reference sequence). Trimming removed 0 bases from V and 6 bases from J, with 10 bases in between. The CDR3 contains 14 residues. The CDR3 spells CASSLAGFPNEQFF. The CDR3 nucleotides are TGTGCCAGCAGCTTGGCGGGTTTCCCCAATGAGCAGTTCTTC.

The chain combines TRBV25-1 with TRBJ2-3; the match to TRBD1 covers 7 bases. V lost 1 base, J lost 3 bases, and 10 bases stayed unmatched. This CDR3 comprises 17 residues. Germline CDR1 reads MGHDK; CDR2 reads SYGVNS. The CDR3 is CASSEWSGGQTTDTQYF. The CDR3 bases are TGTGCCAGCAGTGAATGGAGTGGGGGACAGACTACAGATACGCAGTATTTT.

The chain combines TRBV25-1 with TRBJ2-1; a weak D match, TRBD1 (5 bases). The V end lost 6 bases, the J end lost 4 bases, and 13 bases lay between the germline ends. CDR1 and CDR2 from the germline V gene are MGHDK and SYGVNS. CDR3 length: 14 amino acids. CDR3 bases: TGTGCCAGCAGCGACAGAGCCATTTACAATGAGCAGTTCTTC. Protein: CASSDRAIYNEQFF.

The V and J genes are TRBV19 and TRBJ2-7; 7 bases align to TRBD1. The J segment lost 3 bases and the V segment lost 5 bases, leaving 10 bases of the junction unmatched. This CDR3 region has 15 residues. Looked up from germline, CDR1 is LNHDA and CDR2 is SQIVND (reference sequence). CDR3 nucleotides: TGTGCCAGTAGTCCAAACCGACAGGGCATCTACGAGCAGTACTTC. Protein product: CASSPNRQGIYEQYF.

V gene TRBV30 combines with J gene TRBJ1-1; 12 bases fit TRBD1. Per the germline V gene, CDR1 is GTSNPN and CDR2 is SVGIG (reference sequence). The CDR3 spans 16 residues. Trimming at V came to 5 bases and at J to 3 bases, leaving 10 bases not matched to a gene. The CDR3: CAWDPRDRGRYTEAFF. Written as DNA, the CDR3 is TGTGCCTGGGACCCCCGGGACAGGGGGCGATACACTGAAGCTTTCTTT.

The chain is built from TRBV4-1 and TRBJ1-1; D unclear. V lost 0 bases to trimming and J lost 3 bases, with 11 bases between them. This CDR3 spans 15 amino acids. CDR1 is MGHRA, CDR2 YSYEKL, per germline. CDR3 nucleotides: TGCGCCAGCAGCCAAGATTGGGTCGGGGACACTGAAGCTTTCTTT. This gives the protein CASSQDWVGDTEAFF.

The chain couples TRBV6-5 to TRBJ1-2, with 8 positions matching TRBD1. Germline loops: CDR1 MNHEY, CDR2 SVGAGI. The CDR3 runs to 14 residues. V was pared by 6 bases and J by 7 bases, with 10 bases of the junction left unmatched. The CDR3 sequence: CASSTGGSGRGYTF. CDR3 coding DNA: TGTGCCAGCAGCACAGGGGGATCCGGACGTGGCTACACCTTC.

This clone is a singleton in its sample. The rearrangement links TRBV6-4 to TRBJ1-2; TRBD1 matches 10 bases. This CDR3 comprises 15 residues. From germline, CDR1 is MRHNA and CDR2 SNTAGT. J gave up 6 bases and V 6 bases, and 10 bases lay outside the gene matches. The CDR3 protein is CASRGGQGMRDGYTF. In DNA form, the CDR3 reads TGTGCCAGCAGGGGGGGACAGGGGATGCGCGATGGCTACACCTTC.

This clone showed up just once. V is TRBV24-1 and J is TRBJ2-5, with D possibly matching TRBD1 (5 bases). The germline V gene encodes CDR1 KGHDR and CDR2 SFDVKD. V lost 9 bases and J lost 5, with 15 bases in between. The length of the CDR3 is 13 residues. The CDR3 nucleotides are TGTGCCACCCAGGCGCAGGGTAGGGAGACCCAGTACTTC. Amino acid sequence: CATQAQGRETQYF.

The CDR3 reads CASSLVSRRGTQNIQYF. In nucleotides, the CDR3 is TGTGCCAGCAGCTTGGTCTCCCGGCGGGGGACCCAAAACATTCAGTACTTC. The V gene is TRBV5-6, the J gene TRBJ2-4; 7 bases align to TRBD2. With 0 bases clipped from V and 5 bases from J, the junction kept 11 bases outside the gene matches. The CDR3 extends over 17 amino acids. Germline lookup yields CDR1 SGHDT and CDR2 YYEEEE.

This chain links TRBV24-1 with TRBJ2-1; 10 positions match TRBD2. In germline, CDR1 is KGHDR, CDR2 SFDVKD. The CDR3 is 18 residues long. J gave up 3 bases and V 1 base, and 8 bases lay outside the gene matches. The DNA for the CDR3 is TGTGCCACCAGTGATTTTCCCCGTAGCGGGGGGTACTACAATGAGCAGTTCTTC. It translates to CATSDFPRSGGYYNEQFF.

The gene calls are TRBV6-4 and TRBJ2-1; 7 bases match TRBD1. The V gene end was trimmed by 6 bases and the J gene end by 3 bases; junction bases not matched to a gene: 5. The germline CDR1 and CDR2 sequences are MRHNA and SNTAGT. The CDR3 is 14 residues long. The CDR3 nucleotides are TGTGCCAGCAGACGGGACAGCTACTACAATGAGCAGTTCTTC. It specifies CASRRDSYYNEQFF.

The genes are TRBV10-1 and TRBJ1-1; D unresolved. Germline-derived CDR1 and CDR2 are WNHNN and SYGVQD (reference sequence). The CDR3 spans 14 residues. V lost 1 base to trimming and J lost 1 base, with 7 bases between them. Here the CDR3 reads CASSEWAQNTEAFF. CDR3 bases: TGCGCCAGCAGTGAGTGGGCCCAGAACACTGAAGCTTTCTTT.

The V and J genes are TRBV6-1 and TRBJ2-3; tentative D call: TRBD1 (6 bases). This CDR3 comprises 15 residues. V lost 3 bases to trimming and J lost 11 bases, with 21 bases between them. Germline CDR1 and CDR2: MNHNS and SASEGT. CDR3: CASSERGIPPMEQYF. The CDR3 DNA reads TGTGCCAGCAGTGAGAGGGGGATCCCCCCAATGGAGCAGTATTTT.

Written as DNA, the CDR3 is TGTGCCAGCAGCCCCCCGTTCGGGGTGGGAACTGAAGCTTTCTTT. This sequence encodes CASSPPFGVGTEAFF. The chain couples TRBV3-1 (or the pseudogene TRBV3-2) to TRBJ1-1; no firm D call. Trimming took 4 bases from V and 5 from J, leaving 17 bases between them. From germline, CDR1 is LGHDT and CDR2 YNNKEL (reference sequence). The CDR3 has 15 amino acids.

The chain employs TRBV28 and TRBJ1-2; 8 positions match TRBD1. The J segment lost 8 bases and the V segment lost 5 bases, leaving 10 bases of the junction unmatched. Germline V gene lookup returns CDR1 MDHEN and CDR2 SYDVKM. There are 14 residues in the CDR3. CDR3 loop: CASSLPDRGGGYTF. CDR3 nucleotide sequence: TGTGCCAGCAGTCTACCCGACAGGGGTGGAGGCTACACCTTC.

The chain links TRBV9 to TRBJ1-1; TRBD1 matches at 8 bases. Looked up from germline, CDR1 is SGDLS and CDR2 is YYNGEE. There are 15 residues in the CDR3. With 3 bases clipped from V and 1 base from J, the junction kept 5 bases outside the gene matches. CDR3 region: CASSAAGTGNTEAFF. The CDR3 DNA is TGTGCCAGCAGCGCTGCCGGGACAGGGAACACTGAAGCTTTCTTT.

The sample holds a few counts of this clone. This CDR3 is CASSADSTGELFF. CDR3 sequence (DNA): TGTGCCAGCAGCGCAGACAGCACCGGGGAGCTGTTTTTT. V usage is TRBV9 and J usage is TRBJ2-2; weak D call: TRBD1 (5 bases). The germline gives CDR1 SGDLS, CDR2 YYNGEE. V was clipped by 3 bases and J by 4 bases, with 7 bases between them. The CDR3 runs 13 residues.

CDR3 sequence reads: CASSPGQGILAEAFF. Here the CDR3 DNA reads TGCGCCAGCAGCCCCGGACAGGGAATATTGGCTGAAGCTTTCTTT. V and J are TRBV5-1 and TRBJ1-1, with TRBD1 identical over 8 bases. The V and J ends lost 4 bases and 6 bases, in that order; junction bases with no gene match: 11. CDR1 SGHRS and CDR2 YFSETQ come from the germline V gene. The CDR3 totals 15 residues. Supplemented by reference TRBV5-1 and TRBJ1-1, the full variable domain reads KAGVTQTPRYLIKTRGQQVTLSCSPISGHRSVSWYQQTPGQGLQFLFEYFSETQRNKGNFPGRFSGRQFSNSRSEMNVSTLELGDSALYLCASSPGQGILAEAFFGQGTRLTVV.

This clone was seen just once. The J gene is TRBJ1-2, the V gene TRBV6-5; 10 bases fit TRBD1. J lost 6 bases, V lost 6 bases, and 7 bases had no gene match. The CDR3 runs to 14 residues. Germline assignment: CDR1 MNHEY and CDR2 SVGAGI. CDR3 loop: CASSPGTGVHGYTF. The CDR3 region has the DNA TGTGCCAGCAGCCCCGGGACAGGGGTGCATGGCTACACCTTC.

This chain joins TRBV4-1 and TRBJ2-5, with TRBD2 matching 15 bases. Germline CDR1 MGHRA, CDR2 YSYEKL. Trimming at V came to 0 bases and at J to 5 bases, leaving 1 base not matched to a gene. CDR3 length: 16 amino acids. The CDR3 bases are TGCGCCAGCAGCCAAGATGGGACTAGCGGGGGGGAGACCCAGTACTTC. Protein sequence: CASSQDGTSGGETQYF.

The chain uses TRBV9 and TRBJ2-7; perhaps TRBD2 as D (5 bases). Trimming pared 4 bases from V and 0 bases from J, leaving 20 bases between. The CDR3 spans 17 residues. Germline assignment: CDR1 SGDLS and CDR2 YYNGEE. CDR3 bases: TGTGCCAGCAGCCCAGGAAACTTAGCGACCAGCTCCTACGAGCAGTACTTC. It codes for CASSPGNLATSSYEQYF.

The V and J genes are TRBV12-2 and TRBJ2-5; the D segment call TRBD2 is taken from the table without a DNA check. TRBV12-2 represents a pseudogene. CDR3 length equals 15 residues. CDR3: CASRLPGPQQETQYF. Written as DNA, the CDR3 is TGTGCAAGTCGCCTCCCGGGTCCACAACAAGAGACCCAGTACTTC.

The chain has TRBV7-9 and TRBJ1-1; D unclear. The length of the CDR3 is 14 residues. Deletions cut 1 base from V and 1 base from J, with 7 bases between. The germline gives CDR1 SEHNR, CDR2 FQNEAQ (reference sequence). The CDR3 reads CASSLGAPNTEAFF. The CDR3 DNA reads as TGTGCCAGCAGCTTAGGCGCGCCGAACACTGAAGCTTTCTTT.

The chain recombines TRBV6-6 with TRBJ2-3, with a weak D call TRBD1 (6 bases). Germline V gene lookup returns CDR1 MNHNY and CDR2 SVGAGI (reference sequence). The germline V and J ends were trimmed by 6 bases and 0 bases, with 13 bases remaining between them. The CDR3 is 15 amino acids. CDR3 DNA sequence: TGTGCCAGCAGACCCGGACAGTCTAGCACAGATACGCAGTATTTT. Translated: CASRPGQSSTDTQYF.

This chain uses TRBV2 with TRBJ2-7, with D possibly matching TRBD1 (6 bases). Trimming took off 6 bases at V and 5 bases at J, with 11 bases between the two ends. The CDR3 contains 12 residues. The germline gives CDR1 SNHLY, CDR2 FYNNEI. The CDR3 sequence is CASRQTGNEQYF. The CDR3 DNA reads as TGTGCCAGCAGGCAAACAGGGAACGAGCAGTACTTC.

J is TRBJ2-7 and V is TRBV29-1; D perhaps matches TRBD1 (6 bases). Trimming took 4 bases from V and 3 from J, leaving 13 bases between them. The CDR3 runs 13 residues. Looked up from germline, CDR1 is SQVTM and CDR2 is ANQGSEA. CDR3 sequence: CSVGDTGIYEQYF. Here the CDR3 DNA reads TGCAGCGTTGGGGACACAGGGATCTACGAGCAGTACTTC.

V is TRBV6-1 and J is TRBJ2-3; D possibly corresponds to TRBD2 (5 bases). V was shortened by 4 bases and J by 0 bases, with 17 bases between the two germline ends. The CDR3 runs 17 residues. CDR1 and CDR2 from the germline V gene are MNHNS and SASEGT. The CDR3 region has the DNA TGTGCCAGCAGTGCAGGCTTCTACGGGGATAGCACAGATACGCAGTATTTT. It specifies CASSAGFYGDSTDTQYF.

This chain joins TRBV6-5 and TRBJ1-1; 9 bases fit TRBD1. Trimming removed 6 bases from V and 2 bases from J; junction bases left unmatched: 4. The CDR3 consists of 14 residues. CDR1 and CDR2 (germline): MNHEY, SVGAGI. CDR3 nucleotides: TGTGCCAGCAGGGCGGGACAGGGAAACACTGAAGCTTTCTTT. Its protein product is CASRAGQGNTEAFF.

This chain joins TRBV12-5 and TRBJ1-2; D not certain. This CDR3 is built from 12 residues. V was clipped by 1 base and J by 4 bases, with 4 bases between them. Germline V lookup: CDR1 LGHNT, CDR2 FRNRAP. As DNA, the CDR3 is TGTGCTAGTGGTTTGGGGCCCTATGGCTACACCTTC. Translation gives CASGLGPYGYTF.